This TCR beta chain was documented in a study of blood T cell repertoires in COVID-19. Using immunoSEQ multiplex PCR, the repertoire was profiled, and TCRdb retains in-frame clones only, with some absent. Among 200,000 to 250,000 clones listed, about nine tenths were seen once. This clone showed up just once. The sequencing input was PBMCs or T cells enriched from blood (not recorded which). The sequence came from a woman aged 50 to 65 in a cohort exposed to, infected with or recovered from COVID-19 (not recorded which).

The CDR3 bases are TGTGCCAGCAGCCGTAGAACAGCTTGGGATAATTCACCCCTCCACTTT. Translating it yields CASSRRTAWDNSPLHF. The chain couples TRBV7-8 to TRBJ1-6; D unclear. From germline, CDR1 is SGHVS and CDR2 FQNEAQ. V lost 5 bases and J 5 bases, leaving 16 bases between the germline ends. This CDR3 spans 16 amino acids.